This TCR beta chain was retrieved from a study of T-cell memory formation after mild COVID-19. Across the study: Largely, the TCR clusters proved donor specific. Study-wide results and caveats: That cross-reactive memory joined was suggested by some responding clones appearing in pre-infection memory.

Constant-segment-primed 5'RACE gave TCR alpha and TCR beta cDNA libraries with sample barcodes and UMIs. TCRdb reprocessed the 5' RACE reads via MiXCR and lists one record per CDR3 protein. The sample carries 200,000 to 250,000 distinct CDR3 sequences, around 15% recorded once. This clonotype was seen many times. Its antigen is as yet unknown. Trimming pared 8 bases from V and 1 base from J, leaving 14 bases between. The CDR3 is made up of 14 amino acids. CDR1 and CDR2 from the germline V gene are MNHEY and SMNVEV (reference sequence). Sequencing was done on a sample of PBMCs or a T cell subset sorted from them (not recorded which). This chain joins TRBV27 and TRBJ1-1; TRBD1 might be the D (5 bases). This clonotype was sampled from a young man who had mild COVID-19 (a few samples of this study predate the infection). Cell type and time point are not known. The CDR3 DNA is TGTGCCAGCTCCTGGGGGGACCAGAACACTGAAGCTTTCTTT. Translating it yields CASSWGDQNTEAFF.